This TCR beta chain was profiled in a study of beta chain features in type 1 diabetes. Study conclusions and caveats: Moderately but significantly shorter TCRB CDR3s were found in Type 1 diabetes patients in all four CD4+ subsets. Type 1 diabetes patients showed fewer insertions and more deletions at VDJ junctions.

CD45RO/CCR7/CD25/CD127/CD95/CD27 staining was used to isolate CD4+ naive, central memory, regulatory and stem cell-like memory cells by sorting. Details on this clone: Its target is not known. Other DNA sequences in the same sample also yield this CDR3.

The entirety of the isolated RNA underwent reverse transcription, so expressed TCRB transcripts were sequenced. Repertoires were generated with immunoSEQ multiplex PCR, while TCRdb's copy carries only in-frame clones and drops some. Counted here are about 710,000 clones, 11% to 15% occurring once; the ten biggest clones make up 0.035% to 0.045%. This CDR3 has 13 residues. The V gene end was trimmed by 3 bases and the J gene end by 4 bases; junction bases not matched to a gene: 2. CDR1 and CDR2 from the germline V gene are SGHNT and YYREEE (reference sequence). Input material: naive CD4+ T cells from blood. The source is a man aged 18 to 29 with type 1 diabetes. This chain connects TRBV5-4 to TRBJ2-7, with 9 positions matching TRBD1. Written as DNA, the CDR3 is TGTGCCAGCAGCTCAGACAGGGGGTACGAGCAGTACTTC. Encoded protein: CASSSDRGYEQYF.